This TCR beta chain was captured in a study of human CD4 T cells and Enterobacteriaceae. With respect to this clone: Its specificity is unknown.

Study-wide points: Only same-donor CFSE-low culture sequences were used to infer reactivity.

The memory gate held CD4+ cells that were not CD45RA+CCR7+CD95- naive cells, over 95% pure. Healthy donor blood came from Swiss blood donation centers. Before sorting, cells positive for CD8, CD14, CD16, CD56, CD19 or bright CD25 were removed. Germline CDR1 GTSNPN, CDR2 SVGIG (reference sequence). The CDR3 covers 15 residues. V was trimmed by 1 base and J by 0 bases, leaving 11 bases between them. TCRdb's copy holds only in-frame clones and misses some; the assay was immunoSEQ multiplex PCR. The sample holds tens of thousands of clones; around 80% are singletons and the top ten take 1.7%. The receptor's source is a human donor in good health. This chain uses TRBV30 with TRBJ2-3, with D uncertain. The sample consisted of memory CD4+ T cells from blood. Written as DNA, the CDR3 is TGTGCCTGGAGTGCGAACTACCTCAGCACAGATACGCAGTATTTT. This translates into CAWSANYLSTDTQYF.